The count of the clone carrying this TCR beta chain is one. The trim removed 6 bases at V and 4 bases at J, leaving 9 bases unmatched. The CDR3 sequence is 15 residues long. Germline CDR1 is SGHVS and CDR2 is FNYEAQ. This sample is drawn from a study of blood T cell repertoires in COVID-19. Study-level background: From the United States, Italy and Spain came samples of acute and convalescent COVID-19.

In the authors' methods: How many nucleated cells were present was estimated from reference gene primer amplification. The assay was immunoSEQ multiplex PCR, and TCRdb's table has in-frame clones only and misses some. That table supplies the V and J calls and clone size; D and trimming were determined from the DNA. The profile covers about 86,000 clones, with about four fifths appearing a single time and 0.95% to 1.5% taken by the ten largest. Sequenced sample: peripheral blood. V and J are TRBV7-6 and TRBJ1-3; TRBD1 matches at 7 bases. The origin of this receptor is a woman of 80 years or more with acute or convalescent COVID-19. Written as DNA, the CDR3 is TGTGCCAGCAGACCTGGGACAGAGAGAGGAAACACCATATATTTT. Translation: CASRPGTERGNTIYF.